This record covers a single TCR beta chain. Its antigen remains unidentified. The germline V and J ends were trimmed by 0 bases and 1 base, with 7 bases remaining between them. The CDR3 has 15 residues. Germline CDR1 reads LNHNV; CDR2 reads YYDKDF (reference sequence). Sequenced by immunoSEQ multiplex PCR; TCRdb stores in-frame clones only, minus some. Among about 240,000 clones listed, around 88% were seen once. This entry belongs to a study of cytomegalovirus exposure and HLA in healthy donors. About the research overall: Both the roughly 120 validation repertoires and the approximately 700 first-cohort repertoires used the same platform, as reported by a later analysis.

The study drew the donors from its roughly 130-subject validation cohort, separate from the approximately 700-subject first cohort. The study, taken as a whole, reports: CMV antigen specificity was confirmed in vitro for three CMV-associated chains. The listing of roughly 160 TCR beta chains classed them as cytomegalovirus-associated.

The sequenced sample was PBMCs. The V and J genes are TRBV15 and TRBJ2-1, with D possibly TRBD1 on 5 matching bases. This TCR was recovered from a woman between 25 and 40 years old in good health and CMV-seropositive. CDR3 loop: CATSRERGSYNEQFF. The DNA for the CDR3 is TGTGCCACCAGCAGAGAAAGGGGTTCCTACAATGAGCAGTTCTTC. Full variable domain (rest looked up from reference TRBV15 and TRBJ2-1): DAMVIQNPRYQVTQFGKPVTLSCSQTLNHNVMYWYQQKSSQAPKLLFHYYDKDFNNEADTPDNFQSRRPNTSFCFLDIRSPGLGDTAMYLCATSRERGSYNEQFFGPGTRLTVL.